What follows is one TCR beta chain and its context. In its sample, this clonotype was seen a few times. No antigen is known for it. No much larger clone is present one base from it, and per-base qualities are unavailable. Sequences MDHEN (CDR1) and SYDVKM (CDR2) are obtained from the germline V gene. There are 13 amino acids in the CDR3, from cysteine to phenylalanine inclusive. Here the CDR3 DNA is all that survives: 39 bases in frame from base 1. Between the V and J ends, shortened by 2 bases and 6 bases respectively, the junction contains 7 bases. What the treatment or condition label conveys for this sample: in vitro stimulation with specific CMV peptide epitopes to enrich CMV-specific T cells. These data come from a study of T cell repertoires in cytomegalovirus infection (dated by TCRdb to the late 2010s). Background for the entire study: The peptide stimulations were aimed at well-studied HLA-B-restricted epitopes as well as recently identified HLA-C-restricted CMV epitopes, whose presentation resists viral immunomodulation. Because public TCR beta signatures pointed to carriage of CMV infection together with the matching HLA type, the HLA type of each donor mattered for the analysis. Beyond this particular receptor, the publication reports: The ex vivo response was dominated by HLA-C-restricted CMV-specific TCR beta clonotypes, which also provided the single most frequent clonotype in two of eight donors. Carriers of CMV infection plus the relevant HLA type were discriminated by the cumulative frequency of public TCR beta family members in the study cohort and in an independent approximately 340-donor cohort.

Instrument on record: Illumina HiSeq 1500. TCRdb passed the public sequencing reads through fastp at Q25 and MiXCR, retaining productive beta sequences. Duplicate CDR3 protein sequences are folded into a single record with the most common DNA and genes. This sample gives about 570,000 distinct CDR3 sequences in total; approximately 40% of them show up just once. Around 48% of the sample lies in the top ten. The sample in question was cultured PBMCs, obtained from culture after CMV antigen stimulation. The chain employs TRBV28 and TRBJ2-2; the D gene identity is not certain. The receptor comes from a human donor in good health (CMV status not recorded). Some clones in this sample may be carry-over from other donors' samples. The CDR3 corresponds to CASSLNLAGELFF. The DNA sequence follows: TGTGCCAGCAGTTTAAACCTAGCCGGGGAGCTGTTTTTT.